The 28 T cell receptor beta chains below come from one sample, sequenced in a study of cytomegalovirus exposure and HLA in healthy donors. PCR amplification relied on 60 Vbeta primers (plus 13 Jbeta primers). Profiling relied on immunoSEQ multiplex PCR, and the TCRdb table lists in-frame clones only, not all of them. This table has some 100,000 clones, around three quarters appearing once. Sequencing input: PBMCs. The receptors here all came from a woman aged 45-59 years in good health and CMV-seropositive.

This clone has a handful of counts. The chain has TRBV2 and TRBJ2-3, with D perhaps TRBD2 (5 bases). The V end was cut by 1 base, the J end by 1 base, with 21 bases between. This CDR3 contains 19 residues. The germline V gene encodes CDR1 SNHLY and CDR2 FYNNEI. CDR3 loop: CASSEGGGGGSDRTDTQYF. In DNA, the CDR3 is TGTGCCAGCAGTGAAGGAGGTGGAGGAGGTAGCGACCGCACAGATACGCAGTATTTT.

This clone came up a few times. This chain links TRBV19 with TRBJ1-2, with 9 nucleotides matching TRBD1. Germline V CDR1 and CDR2: LNHDA, SQIVND (reference sequence). The J segment lost 6 bases and the V segment lost 7 bases, leaving 6 bases of the junction unmatched. CDR3 length equals 13 residues. The CDR3 here is CASMDRGGDGYTF. CDR3 in DNA: TGTGCCAGTATGGACAGGGGAGGTGATGGCTACACCTTC.

This chain joins TRBV9 and TRBJ2-1; TRBD1 agrees at 7 bases. This CDR3 is 16 amino acids long. Germline-derived CDR1 and CDR2 are SGDLS and YYNGEE. V was clipped by 0 bases and J by 1 base; unmatched bases: 4. CDR3 coding DNA: TGTGCCAGCAGCGTAGGGCCAGGGGGATCCTACAATGAGCAGTTCTTC. This encodes CASSVGPGGSYNEQFF.

CDR3 amino acids: CASSPSSKLRQGRSGNTIYF. The CDR3 DNA is TGTGCCAGCAGCCCGTCCTCCAAATTACGACAGGGTAGATCGGGAAACACCATATATTTT. The V gene is TRBV14, the J gene TRBJ1-3; 7 bases fit TRBD1. The CDR3 is made up of 20 amino acids. V dropped 4 bases and J dropped 4; count of bases not matched to a gene: 22. CDR1 and CDR2 from the germline V gene are SGHDN and FVKESK. Complete variable domain (other parts from reference TRBV14 and TRBJ1-3): EAGVTQFPSHSVIEKGQTVTLRCDPISGHDNLYWYRRVMGKEIKFLLHFVKESKQDESGMPNNRFLAERTGGTYSTLKVQPAELEDSGVYFCASSPSSKLRQGRSGNTIYFGEGSWLTVV.

A single count supports this clone. The chain links TRBV29-1 to TRBJ2-7; tentatively, D is TRBD1 (6 bases). CDR3 length: 15 amino acids. CDR1 and CDR2 (germline): SQVTM, ANQGSEA. V was clipped by 6 bases and J by 0 bases, with 18 bases between them. This chain's CDR3 is CSVEIPTGPSYEQYF. CDR3 in DNA: TGCAGCGTAGAGATCCCGACAGGACCCTCCTACGAGCAGTACTTC.

CDR3: CASSFWTGGNTEAFF. The CDR3 region has the DNA TGTGCCAGCAGCTTTTGGACAGGGGGGAACACTGAAGCTTTCTTT. The chain is built from TRBV5-6 and TRBJ1-1, with 10 bases that match TRBD1. Germline V gene lookup returns CDR1 SGHDT and CDR2 YYEEEE. Germline trimming cut 2 bases from V and 1 base from J; bases unmatched to any gene: 2. The CDR3 length is 15 residues.

In regard to this clone: One junction end does not reproduce the germline sequence, and a read error may be involved. Different DNA sequences within this sample yield the same CDR3. The chain has TRBV6-5 and TRBJ2-3; tentative D call: TRBD2 (5 bases). The CDR3 runs to 14 residues. From germline, CDR1 is MNHEY and CDR2 SVGAGI. This chain's CDR3 is CASKRGLSTDTQYF. The CDR3 DNA sequence: TGCGCCAGCAAACGGGGTCTTAGCACAGATACGCAGTATTTT.

The V call is TRBV9, the J call TRBJ2-7; D not certain. CDR1 and CDR2 (germline): SGDLS, YYNGEE. The CDR3 is 12 residues long. V lost 0 bases to trimming and J lost 5 bases, with 6 bases between them. CDR3 residues: CASSVAEDEQYF. The DNA for the CDR3 is TGTGCCAGCAGCGTAGCAGAAGACGAGCAGTACTTC.

The rearrangement joins TRBV5-1 to TRBJ2-7, with D perhaps TRBD1 (5 bases). This CDR3 region has 14 residues. The ends were cut back, 2 bases at V and 0 bases at J, with 9 bases in the middle. Germline CDR1 and CDR2: SGHRS and YFSETQ. CDR3 region: CASSFREPSYEQYF. In nucleotides, the CDR3 is TGCGCCAGCAGCTTCAGGGAACCCTCCTACGAGCAGTACTTC.

This clone came up a few times. The V gene is TRBV5-5, the J gene TRBJ2-1; tentative D call: TRBD2 (5 bases). The V end lost 4 bases, the J end lost 0 bases, and 17 bases lay between the germline ends. The CDR3 loop spans 17 amino acids. Germline V gene data show CDR1 as SGHKS and CDR2 as YYEKEE (reference sequence). CDR3 nucleotides: TGTGCCAGCAGCATAGCGATGGACGCGAGCTCCTACAATGAGCAGTTCTTC. This translates into CASSIAMDASSYNEQFF.

Only one count was recorded for this clone. This chain joins TRBV5-1 and TRBJ2-3; D is undetermined. The CDR3 runs to 16 residues. Trimming stripped 2 bases from V and 0 bases from J, with 13 bases between. Germline values: CDR1 SGHRS, CDR2 YFSETQ. The CDR3 nucleotides read TGCGCCAGCAGCTTACCGACTGCCCCCAGCACAGATACGCAGTATTTT. This gives the protein CASSLPTAPSTDTQYF.

This clone showed up just once. The rearrangement links TRBV6-1 to TRBJ1-2; D remains unclear. V lost 0 bases and J lost 7, with 9 bases in between. There are 13 residues in the CDR3. Germline assignment: CDR1 MNHNS and CDR2 SASEGT. CDR3 region: CASSEAKGGGYTF. The CDR3 coding sequence is TGTGCCAGCAGTGAAGCAAAGGGAGGTGGCTACACCTTC.

The chain links TRBV13 to TRBJ2-3; 7 nucleotides line up with TRBD1. Germline CDR1 is PRHDT and CDR2 is FYEKMQ (reference sequence). J was trimmed by 6 bases and V by 3 bases; bases with no gene match: 12. This CDR3 spans 16 amino acids. CDR3 nucleotide sequence: TGTGCCAGCAGCTTTGGACCAGTAGCGACAGGGGATACGCAGTATTTT. Its translation is CASSFGPVATGDTQYF.

The V call is TRBV27, the J call TRBJ2-7; the D gene is possibly TRBD1 (6 bases). V was shortened by 4 bases and J by 5 bases, with 9 bases between the two germline ends. This CDR3 spans 12 amino acids. In germline, CDR1 is MNHEY, CDR2 SMNVEV (reference sequence). The CDR3 DNA reads as TGTGCCAGCAGTTCAGGGGCGGACGAGCAGTACTTC. Translation gives CASSSGADEQYF.

A single count supports this clone. The chain couples TRBV7-3 to TRBJ2-3; TRBD2 matches 8 bases. After removal of 8 bases from V and 4 bases from J, the junction contained 11 bases not matched to a gene. The germline CDR1 and CDR2 sequences are SGHTA and FQGTGA. This CDR3 is 15 amino acids long. The CDR3 bases are TGTGCCAGCGCTCCGGGGGGGCGACGGGCAGATACGCAGTATTTT. Encoded protein: CASAPGGRRADTQYF. The whole variable domain, filled in from reference TRBV7-3 and TRBJ2-3, reads GAGVSQTPSNKVTEKGKYVELRCDPISGHTALYWYRQSLGQGPEFLIYFQGTGAADDSGLPNDRFFAVRPEGSVSTLKIQRTERGDSAVYLCASAPGGRRADTQYFGPGTRLTVL.

The chain links TRBV9 to TRBJ1-1; no definite D call. CDR1 SGDLS and CDR2 YYNGEE come from the germline V gene. This CDR3 comprises 15 residues. V was clipped by 3 bases and J by 0 bases, with 12 bases between them. The CDR3: CASSGSLQLNTEAFF. In DNA form, the CDR3 reads TGTGCCAGCAGCGGATCTTTACAGTTGAACACTGAAGCTTTCTTT.

In this sample, this clone turned up once. The gene calls are TRBV25-1 and TRBJ2-1, with 7 bases fitting TRBD2. The J segment lost 1 base and the V segment lost 1 base, leaving 1 base of the junction unmatched. Germline assignment: CDR1 MGHDK and CDR2 SYGVNS. The CDR3 covers 15 residues. CDR3 sequence: CASSESGGSYNEQFF. CDR3 nucleotides: TGTGCCAGCAGTGAATCGGGGGGTTCCTACAATGAGCAGTTCTTC.

This clone was found a few times. The chain is built from TRBV6-5 and TRBJ2-7; perhaps TRBD2 as D (6 bases). CDR3 length: 16 amino acids. The V and J ends lost 2 bases and 5 bases respectively, with 19 bases between them. The germline V gene encodes CDR1 MNHEY and CDR2 SVGAGI. The CDR3: CASSYEARGSINEQYF. For the CDR3, the DNA is TGTGCCAGCAGTTACGAGGCGCGGGGCAGCATTAACGAGCAGTACTTC.

This chain links TRBV7-2 with TRBJ1-5; D unclear. The V gene's germline CDR1 is SGHTA and CDR2 FQGNSA. The CDR3 extends over 15 amino acids. The ends were cut back, 5 bases at V and 0 bases at J, with 11 bases in the middle. CDR3 bases: TGTGCCAGCAGCCCAGTCGCAGGTAGCAATCAGCCCCAGCATTTT. This encodes CASSPVAGSNQPQHF.

The rearrangement links TRBV11-2 to TRBJ1-4; maybe TRBD1 (5 bases). V lost 0 bases and J 6 bases, leaving 5 bases between the germline ends. There are 13 residues in the CDR3. The germline gives CDR1 SGHAT, CDR2 FQNNGV. Here the CDR3 DNA reads TGTGCCAGCAGCTTAGACAGGGATGAAAAACTGTTTTTT. This codes for CASSLDRDEKLFF.

This chain links TRBV4-1 with TRBJ2-3, with 7 bases aligning to TRBD2. CDR1 is MGHRA, CDR2 YSYEKL, per germline. The CDR3 loop spans 17 amino acids. The V segment lost 0 bases and the J segment 6 bases; nucleotides outside the gene matches: 12. CDR3 nucleotides: TGCGCCAGCAGCCAAGATGGGGAGGGAGGGCCGCGGGATACGCAGTATTTT. It specifies CASSQDGEGGPRDTQYF.

The chain carries TRBV5-6 and TRBJ1-3, with D tentatively TRBD1 (6 bases). The CDR3 extends over 16 amino acids. Trimming left V 3 bases short and J 0 bases short, with 13 bases between. Germline loops: CDR1 SGHDT, CDR2 YYEEEE. As DNA, the CDR3 is TGTGCCAGCAGCTCCGATGGACAGAGCTCTGGAAACACCATATATTTT. Its translation is CASSSDGQSSGNTIYF.

The chain is built from TRBV7-8 and TRBJ1-5; perhaps TRBD1 as D (5 bases). Trimming cost V 5 bases and J 4 bases, with 12 bases left between them. Germline V gives CDR1 SGHVS, CDR2 FQNEAQ. The CDR3 is 14 residues long. This chain's CDR3 is CASSTRQFNQPQHF. Here the CDR3 DNA reads TGTGCCAGCAGCACACGACAGTTTAATCAGCCCCAGCATTTT.

The J gene is TRBJ2-6, the V gene TRBV7-6; D is perhaps TRBD1 (6 bases). From germline, CDR1 is SGHVS and CDR2 FNYEAQ. This CDR3 region has 15 residues. Trimming pared 2 bases from V and 3 bases from J, leaving 8 bases between. CDR3 sequence: CASSLTGNGANVLTF. CDR3 coding DNA: TGTGCCAGCAGCTTAACAGGGAATGGGGCCAACGTCCTGACTTTC.

V usage is TRBV19 and J usage is TRBJ1-1, with 10 nucleotides matching TRBD1. Trimming took 4 bases from V and 6 from J; bases not matched to a gene: 8. This CDR3 contains 15 residues. Germline lookup yields CDR1 LNHDA and CDR2 SQIVND (reference sequence). Written as DNA, the CDR3 is TGTGCCAGTAGTAATAAGGACAGGGGGAGCCCTGAAGCTTTCTTT. It encodes CASSNKDRGSPEAFF.

The rearrangement uses TRBV6-4 and TRBJ2-1; tentatively, D is TRBD1 (6 bases). The CDR3 sequence is 14 residues long. The germline gives CDR1 MRHNA, CDR2 SNTAGT. Deletions cut 5 bases from V and 4 bases from J, with 12 bases between. The CDR3 region is CASSRGQLYNEQFF. In nucleotides, the CDR3 is TGTGCCAGCAGTCGGGGACAATTATACAATGAGCAGTTCTTC.

This clone was observed a handful of times. This chain links TRBV14 with TRBJ2-5; 7 bases fit TRBD2. The last part of the DNA fits TRBJ2-7 better; the J call may be wrong. Germline CDR1 SGHDN, CDR2 FVKESK. The CDR3 consists of 15 residues. The CDR3 protein is CASSQLGGSSYEQYF. The CDR3 bases are TGTGCCAGCAGCCAATTGGGGGGGAGCTCCTACGAGCAGTACTTC.

This clone has just a few counts. This chain uses TRBV6-1 with TRBJ2-7; the match to TRBD1 covers 10 bases. CDR3 length equals 13 residues. Germline assignment: CDR1 MNHNS and CDR2 SASEGT. With V trimmed by 6 bases and J by 6 bases, 5 bases remained unmatched. The CDR3 reads CASRDRGRAEQYF. DNA for the CDR3: TGTGCCAGCAGAGACAGGGGGCGCGCCGAGCAGTACTTC.